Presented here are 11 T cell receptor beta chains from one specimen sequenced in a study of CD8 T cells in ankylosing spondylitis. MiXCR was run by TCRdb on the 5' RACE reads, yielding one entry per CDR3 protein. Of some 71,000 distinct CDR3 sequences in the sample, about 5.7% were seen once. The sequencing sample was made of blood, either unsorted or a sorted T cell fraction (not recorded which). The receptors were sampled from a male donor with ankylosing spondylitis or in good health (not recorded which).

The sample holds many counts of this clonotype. Here the CDR3 DNA reads TGTGCCAGCAGCTTAGTCGGGTGGGGGGTCGGCAATGAGCAGTTCTTC. It codes for CASSLVGWGVGNEQFF. This rearrangement joins TRBV7-8 to TRBJ2-1, with D perhaps TRBD2 (6 bases). The CDR3 loop spans 16 amino acids. V was trimmed by 1 base and J by 6 bases, leaving 16 bases between them. Per germline, CDR1 SGHVS and CDR2 FQNEAQ.

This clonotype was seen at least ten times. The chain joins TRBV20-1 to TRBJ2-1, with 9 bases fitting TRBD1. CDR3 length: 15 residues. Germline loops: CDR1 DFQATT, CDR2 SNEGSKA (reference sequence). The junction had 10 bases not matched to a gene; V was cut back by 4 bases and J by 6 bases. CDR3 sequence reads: CSAISGQGTPNEQFF. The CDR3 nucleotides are TGCAGTGCTATCTCGGGACAGGGAACCCCCAATGAGCAGTTCTTC.

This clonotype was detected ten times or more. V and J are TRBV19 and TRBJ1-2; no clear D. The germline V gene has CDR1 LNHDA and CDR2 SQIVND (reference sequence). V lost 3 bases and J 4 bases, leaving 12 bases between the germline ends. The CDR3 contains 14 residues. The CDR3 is CASSISSVSYGYTF. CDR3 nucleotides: TGTGCCAGTAGTATCTCTTCGGTTTCCTATGGCTACACCTTC.

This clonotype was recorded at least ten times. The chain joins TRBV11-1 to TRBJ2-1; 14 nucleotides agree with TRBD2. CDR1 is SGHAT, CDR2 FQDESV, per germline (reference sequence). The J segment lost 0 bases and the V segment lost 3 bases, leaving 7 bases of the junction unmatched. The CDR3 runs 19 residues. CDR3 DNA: TGTGCCAGCAGCTTCTATGGGACTAGCGGGGGTTCCTCCTACAATGAGCAGTTCTTC. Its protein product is CASSFYGTSGGSSYNEQFF.

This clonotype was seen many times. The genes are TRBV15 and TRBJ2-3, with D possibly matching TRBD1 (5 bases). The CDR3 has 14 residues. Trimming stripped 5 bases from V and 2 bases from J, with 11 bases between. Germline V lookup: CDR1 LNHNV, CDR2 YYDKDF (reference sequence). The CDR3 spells CATSLDISTDTQYF. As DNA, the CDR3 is TGTGCCACCAGCTTGGACATTTCCACAGATACGCAGTATTTT.

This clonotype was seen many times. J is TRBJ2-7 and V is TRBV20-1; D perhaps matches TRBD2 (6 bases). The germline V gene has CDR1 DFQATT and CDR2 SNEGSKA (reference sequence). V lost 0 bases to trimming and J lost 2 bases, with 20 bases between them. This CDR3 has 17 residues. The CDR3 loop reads CSARDTGAGEGTYEQYF. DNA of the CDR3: TGCAGTGCTAGAGATACTGGAGCGGGCGAGGGGACCTACGAGCAGTACTTC.

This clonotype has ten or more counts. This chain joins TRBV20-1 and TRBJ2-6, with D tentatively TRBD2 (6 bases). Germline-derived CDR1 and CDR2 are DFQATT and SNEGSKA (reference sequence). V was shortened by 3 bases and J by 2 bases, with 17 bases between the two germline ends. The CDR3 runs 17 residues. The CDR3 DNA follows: TGCAGTGCTAGTCCCCAAGCTCCGGGAGCTGGGGCCAACGTCCTGACTTTC. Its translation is CSASPQAPGAGANVLTF.

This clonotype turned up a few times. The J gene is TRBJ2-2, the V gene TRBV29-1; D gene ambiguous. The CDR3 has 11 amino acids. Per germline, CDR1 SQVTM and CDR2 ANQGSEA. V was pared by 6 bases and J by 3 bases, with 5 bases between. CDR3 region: CSVADTGELFF. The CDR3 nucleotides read TGCAGCGTCGCCGACACCGGGGAGCTGTTTTTT.

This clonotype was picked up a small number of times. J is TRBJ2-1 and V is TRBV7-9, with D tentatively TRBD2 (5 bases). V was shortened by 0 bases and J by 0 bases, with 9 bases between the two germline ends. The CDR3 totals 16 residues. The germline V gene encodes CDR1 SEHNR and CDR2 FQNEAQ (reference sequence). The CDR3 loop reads CASSLAIAPSYNEQFF. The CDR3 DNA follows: TGTGCCAGCAGCTTAGCGATAGCGCCCTCCTACAATGAGCAGTTCTTC.

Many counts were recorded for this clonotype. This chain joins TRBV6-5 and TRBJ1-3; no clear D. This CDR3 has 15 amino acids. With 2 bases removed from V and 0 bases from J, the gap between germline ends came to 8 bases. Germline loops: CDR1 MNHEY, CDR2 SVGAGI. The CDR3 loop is CASSYDISSGNTIYF. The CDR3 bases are TGTGCCAGCAGTTACGACATTAGCTCTGGAAACACCATATATTTT.

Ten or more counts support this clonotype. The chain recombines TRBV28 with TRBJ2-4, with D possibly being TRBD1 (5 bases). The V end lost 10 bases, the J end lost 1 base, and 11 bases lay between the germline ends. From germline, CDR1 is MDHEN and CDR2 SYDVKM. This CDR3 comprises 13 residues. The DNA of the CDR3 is TGTGCCACCCAGGGTTTGGCCAAAAACATTCAGTACTTC. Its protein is CATQGLAKNIQYF.